This TCR beta chain came from a study of blood T cells in healthy people across ages. CDR1 is LNHNV, CDR2 YYDKDF, per germline (reference sequence). This CDR3 spans 18 amino acids. The ends lost 0 bases at V and 2 bases at J; junction bases unmatched: 12. Primed by a sample-barcoded 5' primer and a J-beta primer mix, a second PCR proceeded for 7 to 11 cycles. Each CDR3 protein gets one entry after TCRdb re-called the 5' RACE reads with MiXCR. The table has approximately 790,000 distinct CDR3 sequences, under 80% seen once. Sequencing input: blood. The receptor comes from a young man in good health. V usage is TRBV15 and J usage is TRBJ1-1; 7 nucleotides align to TRBD1. The CDR3 spells CATSRDQKLTGPNTEAFF. Written as DNA, the CDR3 is TGTGCCACCAGCAGAGACCAAAAGTTGACAGGGCCAAACACTGAAGCTTTCTTT.